One and the same sample provided the 11 T cell receptor beta chains below, sequenced in a study of response to subunit inactivated influenza vaccine. TCRdb independently ran MiXCR on the RT-PCR reads; one entry per CDR3 protein. The data show approximately 570,000 distinct CDR3 sequences, about 8% seen once. This specimen consisted of PBMCs from blood, obtained around 25 months after vaccination. The receptors come from a man between 50 and 69 years old who received an inactivated influenza vaccine.

The sample holds many counts of this clonotype. The chain combines TRBV5-1 with TRBJ2-2, with D uncertain. Trimming took 0 bases from V and 1 from J, leaving 4 bases between them. The CDR3 consists of 14 residues. In germline, CDR1 is SGHRS, CDR2 YFSETQ. CDR3: CASSLDGNTGELFF. The CDR3 DNA sequence: TGCGCCAGCAGCTTGGACGGGAACACCGGGGAGCTGTTTTTT.

This clonotype has a count of ten or more. The genes are TRBV24-1 and TRBJ2-3; 10 bases match TRBD2. The CDR3 consists of 16 residues. V dropped 1 base and J dropped 5; count of bases not matched to a gene: 5. Germline V CDR1 and CDR2: KGHDR, SFDVKD. The CDR3 here is CATSDLAGGLGDTQYF. In DNA form, the CDR3 reads TGTGCCACCAGTGATTTAGCGGGAGGGCTCGGAGATACGCAGTATTTT.

This clonotype occurred many times. The chain links TRBV7-9 to TRBJ1-4; 10 bases match TRBD1. J was trimmed by 7 bases and V by 5 bases; bases with no gene match: 4. The length of the CDR3 is 14 residues. The germline V gene has CDR1 SEHNR and CDR2 FQNEAQ (reference sequence). The chain's CDR3 is CASSRTGGREKLFF. CDR3 bases: TGTGCCAGCAGCCGGACAGGGGGTCGTGAAAAACTGTTTTTT.

The table lists this clonotype with many counts. The rearrangement links TRBV6-5 to TRBJ2-2, with D tentatively TRBD2 (6 bases). The germline CDR1 and CDR2 sequences are MNHEY and SVGAGI. V dropped 3 bases and J dropped 2 bases, with 16 bases sitting between them. The CDR3 consists of 17 residues. The CDR3 is CASSYTPMGGNTGELFF. CDR3 in DNA: TGTGCCAGCAGTTATACCCCCATGGGGGGAAACACCGGGGAGCTGTTTTTT.

This clonotype was counted a few times. The J gene is TRBJ2-7, the V gene TRBV11-2; either TRBD1 or TRBD2 may supply D (6 bases each). Trimming removed 5 bases at V and 6 bases at J, with 17 bases between. The CDR3 has 14 amino acids. In germline, CDR1 is SGHAT, CDR2 FQNNGV. CDR3 amino acids: CASSRPRGPLEQYF. In DNA, the CDR3 is TGTGCCAGCAGCCGTCCACGGGGGCCCCTCGAGCAGTACTTC.

This clonotype turned up a few times. This rearrangement joins TRBV20-1 to TRBJ2-4; D remains ambiguous. The germline V gene has CDR1 DFQATT and CDR2 SNEGSKA (reference sequence). V lost 6 bases and J 0 bases, leaving 9 bases between the germline ends. This CDR3 is 13 amino acids long. The CDR3 protein is CSARQLAKNIQYF. CDR3 DNA: TGCAGTGCCCGGCAACTAGCCAAAAACATTCAGTACTTC.

This clonotype showed up many times. The chain joins TRBV12-3 or TRBV12-4 to TRBJ2-1, with a tentative D call TRBD2 (7 bases). The CDR3 has 15 amino acids. V was clipped by 6 bases and J by 7 bases, with 19 bases between them. DNA of the CDR3: TGTGCCAGCAGCCTAGGGGGGGCACCGATAAATGAGCAGTTCTTC. Translating gives CASSLGGAPINEQFF.

This clonotype was recorded only once. The rearrangement joins TRBV2 to TRBJ2-3; D is unresolved. Germline CDR1 SNHLY, CDR2 FYNNEI. CDR3 size: 15 residues. Trimming pared 7 bases from V and 0 bases from J, leaving 14 bases between. This CDR3 is CASKLELASTDTQYF. CDR3 sequence (DNA): TGTGCCAGCAAACTCGAGCTCGCTAGCACAGATACGCAGTATTTT.

In this sample, this clonotype turned up a few times. This chain uses TRBV19 with TRBJ2-1; TRBD1 is a possible D gene (5 bases). The CDR3 is made up of 14 amino acids. The V gene lost 3 bases and the J gene lost 7 bases, with 13 bases spanning the gap. The germline V gene has CDR1 LNHDA and CDR2 SQIVND (reference sequence). The CDR3 sequence is CASSILQGRNEQFF. The DNA of the CDR3 is TGTGCCAGTAGTATTTTGCAGGGAAGAAATGAGCAGTTCTTC.

This clonotype was seen only a few times. The chain joins TRBV4-3 to TRBJ2-2, with a weak D call TRBD2 (5 bases). The CDR3 contains 16 residues. V dropped 1 base and J dropped 3 bases, with 12 bases sitting between them. Germline V CDR1 and CDR2: LGHNA, YSLEER. CDR3 bases: TGCGCCAGCAGCCAAGGTCTTGAGCGGTACACCGGGGAGCTGTTTTTT. The encoded protein is CASSQGLERYTGELFF.

In its sample, this clonotype was seen a few times. V and J are TRBV2 and TRBJ2-7; D gene unclear. This CDR3 contains 13 residues. The V end was cut by 5 bases, the J end by 3 bases, with 11 bases between. CDR1 is SNHLY and CDR2 is FYNNEI in the germline V gene. The CDR3 DNA reads as TGTGCCAGCAGTTTCACTCAGAGCTACGAGCAGTACTTC. This codes for CASSFTQSYEQYF.